The 20 T cell receptor beta chains presented below share a single source sample, sequenced in a study of Ad26.COV2.S vaccination and SARS-CoV-2 variants. Clones were sequenced by immunoSEQ multiplex PCR, and TCRdb holds only the in-frame ones, with some missing. Seen here are some 290,000 clones, around 85% observed once, and the top ten hold around 2.2%. Noted treatment: around 19 received Ad26.COV2.S at low or high dose, single or two shots; 5 received placebo; per-sample allocation not given. Sampling was done on day 63 after the first vaccine or placebo injection. The sequencing here drew on peripheral blood, taken in a trial of Ad26.COV2.S vaccine versus placebo. The receptors shown here come from a person aged 18-60 years who received the Ad26.COV2.S COVID-19 vaccine or a placebo.

This chain joins TRBV29-1 and TRBJ2-7; TRBD2 matches at 9 bases. V was clipped by 6 bases and J by 7 bases; unmatched bases: 7. The CDR3 length is 12 residues. The germline CDR1 and CDR2 sequences are SQVTM and ANQGSEA. This chain's CDR3 is CSVAGGPGEQYF. The CDR3 bases are TGCAGCGTCGCGGGGGGGCCGGGGGAGCAGTACTTC.

This sequence joins TRBV6-6 and TRBJ1-5; 9 bases are a match to TRBD1. CDR1 and CDR2 from the germline V gene are MNHNY and SVGAGI (reference sequence). V gave up 10 bases and J gave up 3 bases; unmatched junction bases: 4. The length of the CDR3 is 13 residues. DNA of the CDR3: TGTGCCACAAGGGACAGGGACAATCAGCCCCAGCATTTT. Residues: CATRDRDNQPQHF.

The rearrangement joins TRBV5-1 to TRBJ2-7; a possible D gene is TRBD1 (6 bases). Germline assignment: CDR1 SGHRS and CDR2 YFSETQ. V was trimmed by 4 bases and J by 5 bases, leaving 19 bases between them. The CDR3 consists of 15 residues. The CDR3 protein is CASSPRGTQPHEQYF. The CDR3 nucleotides are TGCGCCAGCAGCCCTAGGGGGACCCAGCCCCACGAGCAGTACTTC. The whole variable domain, remainder taken from reference TRBV5-1 and TRBJ2-7, is KAGVTQTPRYLIKTRGQQVTLSCSPISGHRSVSWYQQTPGQGLQFLFEYFSETQRNKGNFPGRFSGRQFSNSRSEMNVSTLELGDSALYLCASSPRGTQPHEQYFGPGTRLTVT.

The chain employs TRBV2 and TRBJ1-4, with D possibly being TRBD1 (5 bases). The V gene lost 8 bases and the J gene lost 0 bases, with 10 bases spanning the gap. CDR3 length equals 14 residues. Germline V lookup: CDR1 SNHLY, CDR2 FYNNEI. The CDR3 region is CASVGVATNEKLFF. In DNA, the CDR3 is TGTGCCAGCGTGGGGGTTGCAACTAATGAAAAACTGTTTTTT.

The rearrangement uses TRBV19 and TRBJ1-5; the D gene is possibly TRBD1 (6 bases). The CDR3 loop spans 15 amino acids. The V end was cut by 1 base, the J end by 4 bases, with 11 bases between. The V gene's germline CDR1 is LNHDA and CDR2 SQIVND (reference sequence). The CDR3 coding sequence is TGTGCCAGTAGTATAGTCCCGGGACAAAATCAGCCCCAGCATTTT. This encodes CASSIVPGQNQPQHF. The whole variable domain, remainder taken from reference TRBV19 and TRBJ1-5, is DGGITQSPKYLFRKEGQNVTLSCEQNLNHDAMYWYRQDPGQGLRLIYYSQIVNDFQKGDIAEGYSVSREKKESFPLTVTSAQKNPTAFYLCASSIVPGQNQPQHFGDGTRLSIL.

In nucleotides, the CDR3 is TGTGCCAGCAGTTTTGCAGGGAAGTACGACGAGCAGTACTTC. Protein product: CASSFAGKYDEQYF. The genes are TRBV28 and TRBJ2-7; tentative D call: TRBD1 (5 bases). The V gene lost 3 bases and the J gene lost 5 bases, with 14 bases spanning the gap. Germline CDR1 MDHEN, CDR2 SYDVKM. CDR3 size: 14 residues.

DNA for the CDR3: TGTGGGGCGGACCGGGGTAGATTCGATGAGCAGTTCTTC. It codes for CGADRGRFDEQFF. This chain connects TRBV30 to TRBJ2-1; maybe TRBD2 (5 bases). Germline V lookup: CDR1 GTSNPN, CDR2 SVGIG (reference sequence). The CDR3 sequence is 13 residues long. Complete variable domain (other parts from reference TRBV30 and TRBJ2-1): SQTIHQWPATLVQPVGSPLSLECTVEGTSNPNLYWYRQAAGRGLQLLFYSVGIGQISSEVPQNLSASRPQDRQFILSSKKLLLSDSGFYLCGADRGRFDEQFFGPGTRLTVL.

This rearrangement joins TRBV5-6 to TRBJ1-2; TRBD1 matches 7 bases. CDR3 size: 17 residues. Germline V gives CDR1 SGHDT, CDR2 YYEEEE. V lost 4 bases, J lost 2 bases, and 14 bases stayed unmatched. CDR3 bases: TGTGCCAGCAGCCGAAATGCGCCGGGACAGAGAAACTATGGCTACACCTTC. Protein: CASSRNAPGQRNYGYTF.

Here the CDR3 reads CASSQNPGTGAREQYF. The CDR3 DNA sequence: TGCGCCAGCAGCCAAAACCCCGGGACAGGGGCCCGGGAGCAGTACTTC. The V call is TRBV4-1, the J call TRBJ2-7, with 10 bases fitting TRBD1. J lost 7 bases, V lost 2 bases, and 11 bases had no gene match. The germline V gene encodes CDR1 MGHRA and CDR2 YSYEKL. The length of the CDR3 is 16 residues.

The chain combines TRBV13 with TRBJ2-3; a possible D gene is TRBD1 (5 bases). V lost 5 bases and J lost 5, with 17 bases in between. The CDR3 has 15 amino acids. Germline values: CDR1 PRHDT, CDR2 FYEKMQ (reference sequence). The CDR3 here is CASSDDSLSGDTQYF. CDR3 sequence (DNA): TGTGCCAGCAGCGATGACAGCCTCTCTGGAGATACGCAGTATTTT.

The J gene is TRBJ2-1, the V gene TRBV5-1; weak D call: TRBD1 (6 bases). The CDR3 is 14 amino acids. Trimming removed 0 bases at V and 3 bases at J, with 7 bases between. Germline lookup yields CDR1 SGHRS and CDR2 YFSETQ. The CDR3 sequence is CASSLGDIYNEQFF. CDR3 DNA sequence: TGCGCCAGCAGCTTGGGGGACATCTACAATGAGCAGTTCTTC.

This clone showed up just once. The chain carries TRBV15 and TRBJ1-3, with 7 bases identical to TRBD1. Germline V gene lookup returns CDR1 LNHNV and CDR2 YYDKDF (reference sequence). The trim removed 1 base at V and 0 bases at J, leaving 0 bases unmatched. The CDR3 is made up of 15 amino acids. The CDR3 region has the DNA TGTGCCACCAGCAGAGGGGACAGCTCTGGAAACACCATATATTTT. As protein: CATSRGDSSGNTIYF.

V gene TRBV28 combines with J gene TRBJ1-1; tentative D call: TRBD1 (6 bases). The germline V gene encodes CDR1 MDHEN and CDR2 SYDVKM. CDR3 length: 14 residues. V shed 6 bases and J shed 5 bases, with 16 bases lying between them. Here the CDR3 reads CASRQQGPGTEAFF. The CDR3, as DNA: TGTGCCAGCAGACAACAGGGACCAGGGACTGAAGCTTTCTTT.

This chain connects TRBV28 to TRBJ1-3; tentatively, D is TRBD1 (5 bases). Trimming cost V 6 bases and J 4 bases, with 13 bases left between them. This CDR3 is built from 14 residues. Germline lookup yields CDR1 MDHEN and CDR2 SYDVKM. The CDR3 loop reads CASSRPGRGNTIYF. CDR3 nucleotide sequence: TGTGCCAGCAGCAGACCGGGACGGGGAAACACCATATATTTT.

The V gene is TRBV5-6, the J gene TRBJ2-4; D unclear. The CDR3 is 16 amino acids. Trimming cost V 6 bases and J 2 bases, with 18 bases left between them. Germline loops: CDR1 SGHDT, CDR2 YYEEEE. CDR3 sequence reads: CASMTAGLRTKNIQYF. CDR3 sequence (DNA): TGTGCCAGCATGACGGCCGGTTTAAGAACCAAAAACATTCAGTACTTC.

The genes are TRBV6-5 and TRBJ2-2, with D perhaps matching TRBD1 (5 bases). The CDR3 totals 14 residues. V lost 8 bases and J 2 bases, leaving 12 bases between the germline ends. Germline V gene sequence: CDR1 MNHEY, CDR2 SVGAGI. CDR3 sequence: CASRNQGNTGELFF. The CDR3 DNA is TGTGCCAGCCGGAATCAGGGTAACACCGGGGAGCTGTTTTTT.

V is TRBV5-1 and J is TRBJ2-7, with 12 nucleotides matching TRBD2. The CDR3 is made up of 16 amino acids. Germline V gene lookup returns CDR1 SGHRS and CDR2 YFSETQ. Trimming at V came to 3 bases and at J to 3 bases, leaving 7 bases not matched to a gene. The CDR3 bases are TGCGCCAGCAGCTCACCGTTGGGACTAGCGGGCTACGAGCAGTACTTC. Its translation is CASSSPLGLAGYEQYF.

The V call is TRBV7-9, the J call TRBJ1-1; no definite D call. Germline loops: CDR1 SEHNR, CDR2 FQNEAQ (reference sequence). This CDR3 contains 13 residues. Trimming cost V 2 bases and J 7 bases, with 11 bases left between them. The CDR3 sequence is CASSLTEQFEAFF. DNA of the CDR3: TGTGCCAGCAGCTTAACAGAGCAGTTTGAAGCTTTCTTT.

V usage is TRBV11-3 and J usage is TRBJ2-1, with D perhaps given as TRBD1 or TRBD2 (6 bases each). Germline CDR1 reads SGHNT; CDR2 reads YENEEA. The length of the CDR3 is 13 residues. Trimming left V 10 bases short and J 4 bases short, with 14 bases between. The CDR3 region has the DNA TGTGCCACCTCGGGGGCCCTATACAATGAGCAGTTCTTC. Its translation is CATSGALYNEQFF.

The chain joins TRBV5-1 to TRBJ2-7; weak D call: TRBD1 (6 bases). The CDR3 is made up of 16 amino acids. CDR1 and CDR2 (germline): SGHRS, YFSETQ. The ends were cut back, 0 bases at V and 1 base at J, with 14 bases in the middle. DNA of the CDR3: TGCGCCAGCAGCTTGGCCCCGGAGACAGGATCCTACGAGCAGTACTTC. This encodes CASSLAPETGSYEQYF.